This T cell receptor (beta chain) was documented in a study of T cells in Graves' hyperthyroidism and ophthalmopathy. From RNA transcripts, TCR beta CDR3 regions were amplified. HTBI primers drove first-round RT-PCR of the TCR CDR3. A single record per CDR3 protein comes from TCRdb applying MiXCR to the multiplex PCR reads. Among over 450,000 distinct CDR3 sequences listed, 15% to 20% were seen once. The study included ophthalmopathy patients with Clinical Activity Score at least 3, NOSPECS grade at least 4 and duration under 3 months. Germline V gives CDR1 MNHNS, CDR2 SASEGT. This CDR3 contains 14 residues. V lost 3 bases to trimming and J lost 8 bases; unmatched junction nucleotides: 7.

The TCR was taken from a young woman with Graves' ophthalmopathy. The gene calls are TRBV6-1 and TRBJ1-2; 9 nucleotides agree with TRBD1. Sequences were obtained from blood. CDR3 sequence: CASSDNRGPGGYTF. As DNA, the CDR3 is TGTGCCAGCAGTGACAACAGGGGGCCGGGGGGCTACACCTTC.